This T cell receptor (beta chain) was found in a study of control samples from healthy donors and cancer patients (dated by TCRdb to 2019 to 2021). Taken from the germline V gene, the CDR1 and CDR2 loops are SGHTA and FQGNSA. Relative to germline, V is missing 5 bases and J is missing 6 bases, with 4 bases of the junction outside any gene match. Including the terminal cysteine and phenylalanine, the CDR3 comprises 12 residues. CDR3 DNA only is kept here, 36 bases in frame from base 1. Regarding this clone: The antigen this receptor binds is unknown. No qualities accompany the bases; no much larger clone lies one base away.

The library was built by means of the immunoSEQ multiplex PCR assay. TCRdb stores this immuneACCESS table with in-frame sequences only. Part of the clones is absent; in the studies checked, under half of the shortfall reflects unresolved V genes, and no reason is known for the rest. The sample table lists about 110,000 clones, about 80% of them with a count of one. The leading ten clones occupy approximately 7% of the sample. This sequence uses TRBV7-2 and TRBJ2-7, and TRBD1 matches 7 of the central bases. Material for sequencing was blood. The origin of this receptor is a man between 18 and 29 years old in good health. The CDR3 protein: CASSRYRGEQYF. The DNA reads TGTGCCAGCAGCCGGTACAGGGGCGAGCAGTACTTC.